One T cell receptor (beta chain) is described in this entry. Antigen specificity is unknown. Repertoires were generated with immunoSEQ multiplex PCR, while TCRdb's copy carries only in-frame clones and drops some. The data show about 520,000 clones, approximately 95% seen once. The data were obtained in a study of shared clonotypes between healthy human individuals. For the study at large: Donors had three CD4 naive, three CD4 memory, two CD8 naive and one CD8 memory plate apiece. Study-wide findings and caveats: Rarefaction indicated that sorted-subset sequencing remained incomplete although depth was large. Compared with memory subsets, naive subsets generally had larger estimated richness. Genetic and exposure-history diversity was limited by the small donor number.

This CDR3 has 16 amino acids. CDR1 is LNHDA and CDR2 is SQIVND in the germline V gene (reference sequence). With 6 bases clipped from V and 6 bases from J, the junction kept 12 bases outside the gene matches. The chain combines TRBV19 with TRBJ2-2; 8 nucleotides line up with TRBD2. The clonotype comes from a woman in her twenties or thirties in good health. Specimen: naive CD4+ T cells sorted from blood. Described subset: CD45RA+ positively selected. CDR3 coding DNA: TGTGCCAGTAGACTAACCGGGACTAGGGTTTCCGGGGAGCTGTTTTTT. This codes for CASRLTGTRVSGELFF.